This T cell receptor (beta chain) was identified in a study of blood T cell repertoires in COVID-19. At the level of the study: Collection of acute and convalescent COVID-19 samples took place in the United States, Italy and Spain. PBMCs, B-cell-depleted T cells, or T cells were the source of the cDNA or gDNA that made up the material.

As handled by the study authors: Reference gene primer amplification in the assay estimated nucleated cell counts. TCRdb's copy holds only in-frame clones and misses some; the assay was immunoSEQ multiplex PCR. The DNA gave D and trimming, while V, J and clone size come from that table. The table has about 160,000 clones, roughly 88% seen once. The ends lost 0 bases at V and 4 bases at J; junction bases unmatched: 1. CDR3 length equals 15 residues. Germline CDR1 MNHEY, CDR2 SVGEGT. The chain is built from TRBV6-2 or TRBV6-3 and TRBJ2-3; 10 bases are shared with TRBD2. The TCR was taken from a woman aged 55-70 years with acute or convalescent COVID-19. Sequencing was done on a sample of peripheral blood. Here the CDR3 DNA reads TGTGCCAGCAGTTACTCCGGGACTAGCGCAGATACGCAGTATTTT. This codes for CASSYSGTSADTQYF.